Sequencing of this T cell receptor beta chain was carried out in a study of T cells in lung cancer brain metastases. The study, taken as a whole, reports: Few clones were shared between paired lesions (mean Morisita approximately 0.25); most were lesion-specific. Effects of preoperative corticosteroids on T cell infiltration in brain metastases could not be controlled.

With 5 bases removed from V and 0 bases from J, the gap between germline ends came to 11 bases. The CDR3 runs to 15 residues. The germline V gene has CDR1 MNHNY and CDR2 SVGAGI (reference sequence). Points on this clone: Its cognate antigen is unknown.

Genomic DNA input was roughly 2.24 to 5.5 ug, equal within pairs. The assay was immunoSEQ multiplex PCR, and TCRdb's table has in-frame clones only and misses some. Of 1,500 to 2,000 clones listed, 70% to 90% are singletons. Sequenced material: tumor tissue from a brain metastasis. J is TRBJ1-3 and V is TRBV6-6, with a possible D match to TRBD1 (6 bases). This receptor was identified in a man aged 55 to 70 with non-small cell lung cancer that had spread to the brain. CDR3 amino acids: CASSSGQNSGNTIYF. The CDR3 DNA sequence: TGTGCCAGCAGTAGCGGACAGAACTCTGGAAACACCATATATTTT.